Each of the 23 T cell receptor beta chains below was sequenced from the same sample in a study of CD8 T cells in ankylosing spondylitis (dated by TCRdb to the late 2010s). The library was obtained by 5' RACE. The sequencer was an Illumina HiSeq 2500. In-frame beta chains were kept once TCRdb had trimmed the public reads at Q25 with fastp and called clones with MiXCR. CDR3 protein sequences are deduplicated, and each keeps its most common genes and DNA. A total of approximately 240,000 distinct CDR3 sequences appear in this sample, roughly 10% of them only once. The ten most abundant clones make up about 3% of the sample. The sample comprised blood, either unsorted or a sorted T cell fraction (not recorded which). The receptors were sampled from a male donor with ankylosing spondylitis or in good health (not recorded which).

At least ten counts were recorded for this clonotype. The chain links TRBV5-1 to TRBJ2-1; 10 nucleotides agree with TRBD2. Germline-derived CDR1 and CDR2 are SGHRS and YFSETQ. This CDR3 contains 16 residues. After removal of 0 bases from V and 6 bases from J, the junction contained 6 bases not matched to a gene. CDR3 in amino acids: CASSLEGLAMGNEQFF. In nucleotides, the CDR3 is TGCGCCAGCAGCTTGGAGGGACTAGCGATGGGCAATGAGCAGTTCTTC.

The V gene is TRBV30, the J gene TRBJ2-2; 7 bases align to TRBD2. V shed 5 bases and J 3 bases; nucleotides not matched to a gene: 0. The CDR3 has 12 amino acids. Germline V gives CDR1 GTSNPN, CDR2 SVGIG (reference sequence). CDR3 protein: CAWGRDTGELFF. The DNA for the CDR3 is TGTGCCTGGGGGAGGGACACCGGGGAGCTGTTTTTT.

This clonotype was seen at least ten times. The V gene is TRBV20-1, the J gene TRBJ2-5; 7 nucleotides agree with TRBD2. V lost 0 bases to trimming and J lost 1 base; unmatched junction nucleotides: 11. There are 17 residues in the CDR3. Per the germline V gene, CDR1 is DFQATT and CDR2 is SNEGSKA (reference sequence). The CDR3 nucleotides are TGCAGTGCTAGAGATTGGAGGCTAGCGGCCAGCCAAGAGACCCAGTACTTC. Encoded protein: CSARDWRLAASQETQYF.

This clonotype was seen repeatedly, ten times or more. The chain recombines TRBV14 with TRBJ1-2; D might be TRBD1 (5 bases). Germline V CDR1 and CDR2: SGHDN, FVKESK. The CDR3 has 13 amino acids. V was cut by 1 base and J by 5 bases, with 8 bases left in between. The CDR3 region has the DNA TGTGCCAGCAGCCAAGGGACACCTTATGGCTACACCTTC. Its protein is CASSQGTPYGYTF. Combining the CDR3 with reference TRBV14 and TRBJ1-2 gives the whole variable domain EAGVTQFPSHSVIEKGQTVTLRCDPISGHDNLYWYRRVMGKEIKFLLHFVKESKQDESGMPNNRFLAERTGGTYSTLKVQPAELEDSGVYFCASSQGTPYGYTFGSGTRLTVV.

The sample holds many counts of this clonotype. The chain recombines TRBV30 with TRBJ2-2; possibly TRBD1 for D (5 bases). V was cut by 3 bases and J by 3 bases, with 11 bases left in between. The CDR3 extends over 14 amino acids. The germline gives CDR1 GTSNPN, CDR2 SVGIG (reference sequence). DNA for the CDR3: TGTGCCTGGAGGGCAGGGCGTGACACCGGGGAGCTGTTTTTT. It is translated as CAWRAGRDTGELFF.

The chain combines TRBV19 with TRBJ2-7, with 11 bases matching TRBD2. Germline CDR1 is LNHDA and CDR2 is SQIVND (reference sequence). Trimming at V came to 6 bases and at J to 0 bases, leaving 4 bases not matched to a gene. This CDR3 spans 15 amino acids. In nucleotides, the CDR3 is TGTGCCAGTAGCGACCTAGCGGGAGGCTCCTACGAGCAGTACTTC. Encoded protein: CASSDLAGGSYEQYF. Full variable domain (remainder filled in from reference TRBV19 and TRBJ2-7): DGGITQSPKYLFRKEGQNVTLSCEQNLNHDAMYWYRQDPGQGLRLIYYSQIVNDFQKGDIAEGYSVSREKKESFPLTVTSAQKNPTAFYLCASSDLAGGSYEQYFGPGTRLTVT.

The V gene is TRBV7-6, the J gene TRBJ2-1; 12 bases agree with TRBD2. Germline values: CDR1 SGHVS, CDR2 FNYEAQ. The length of the CDR3 is 22 residues. V lost 1 base to trimming and J lost 0 bases; unmatched junction nucleotides: 16. The CDR3 is CASSLETSGGIYSLSSYNEQFF. CDR3 in DNA: TGTGCCAGCAGCTTAGAAACTAGCGGGGGGATTTATTCTCTTAGCTCCTACAATGAGCAGTTCTTC.

This rearrangement joins TRBV7-9 to TRBJ2-7, with 12 bases identical to TRBD2. This CDR3 has 13 residues. V lost 3 bases to trimming and J lost 6 bases; unmatched junction nucleotides: 0. The germline V gene has CDR1 SEHNR and CDR2 FQNEAQ (reference sequence). This chain's CDR3 is CASSLTSGSEQYF. The CDR3 bases are TGTGCCAGCAGCTTGACTAGCGGGAGCGAGCAGTACTTC.

This clonotype was seen many times. This chain uses TRBV5-1 with TRBJ2-1; D gene uncertain. The germline gives CDR1 SGHRS, CDR2 YFSETQ. Trimming removed 4 bases from V and 0 bases from J, with 11 bases in between. The CDR3 is made up of 15 amino acids. The CDR3 bases are TGCGCCAGCAGCCCCCTTCCCAGCTCCTACAATGAGCAGTTCTTC. Amino acids: CASSPLPSSYNEQFF.

This clonotype has ten or more counts. The rearrangement uses TRBV5-1 and TRBJ1-1; no definite D call. Germline loops: CDR1 SGHRS, CDR2 YFSETQ. V lost 6 bases and J 4 bases, leaving 13 bases between the germline ends. This CDR3 has 13 residues. The CDR3 sequence: CASNLTPATEAFF. CDR3 sequence (DNA): TGCGCCAGCAATCTAACGCCAGCCACTGAAGCTTTCTTT.

This clonotype was counted only a few times. The CDR3 DNA reads as TGCGCCAGCAGCTCGACAGGGGTGGAGTACTTC. This gives the protein CASSSTGVEYF. The V and J genes are TRBV5-1 and TRBJ2-7, with 8 bases fitting TRBD1. Trimming took 3 bases from V and 11 from J; bases not matched to a gene: 4. The CDR3 extends over 11 amino acids. Germline V gene data show CDR1 as SGHRS and CDR2 as YFSETQ.

This clonotype was seen ten or more times. CDR3 region: CASSGVSGRNEQFF. DNA for the CDR3: TGTGCCAGCTCGGGGGTTAGCGGACGAAATGAGCAGTTCTTC. The chain carries TRBV11-1 and TRBJ2-1, with D possibly TRBD2 on 6 matching bases. This CDR3 spans 14 amino acids. Germline V lookup: CDR1 SGHAT, CDR2 FQDESV (reference sequence). V was pared by 8 bases and J by 7 bases, with 18 bases between. Based on the CDR3 plus reference TRBV11-1 and TRBJ2-1, the full variable domain is EAEVAQSPRYKITEKSQAVAFWCDPISGHATLYWYRQILGQGPELLVQFQDESVVDDSQLPKDRFSAERLKGVDSTLKIQPAELGDSAMYLCASSGVSGRNEQFFGPGTRLTVL.

Many counts were recorded for this clonotype. The J gene is TRBJ2-2, the V gene TRBV12-3 or TRBV12-4, with 11 bases aligning to TRBD2. V trimming: 5 bases; J trimming: 8 bases; junction bases outside the gene matches: 13. This CDR3 has 17 amino acids. The CDR3 region is CASSNEVGTSGPGELFF. For the CDR3, the DNA is TGTGCCAGCAGTAATGAAGTAGGGACTAGCGGCCCAGGGGAGCTGTTTTTT.

This clonotype has a count of ten or more. The V and J genes are TRBV4-2 and TRBJ2-4, with D perhaps being TRBD1 or TRBD2 (6 bases each). V was shortened by 1 base and J by 9 bases, with 16 bases between the two germline ends. Germline V CDR1 and CDR2: LGHNA, YNFKEQ. The CDR3 spans 15 residues. The chain's CDR3 is CASSQGGDMEGIQYF. CDR3 nucleotide sequence: TGTGCCAGCAGCCAAGGTGGGGACATGGAGGGCATTCAGTACTTC.

In this sample, this clonotype turned up many times. The J gene is TRBJ1-1, the V gene TRBV6-1, with TRBD1 matching 9 bases. CDR1 and CDR2 (germline): MNHNS, SASEGT. After removal of 6 bases from V and 3 bases from J, the junction contained 8 bases not matched to a gene. The CDR3 runs 15 residues. The DNA for the CDR3 is TGTGCCAGCAGGTCTTCACAGGGGGCTTACACTGAAGCTTTCTTT. It specifies CASRSSQGAYTEAFF.

There are many counts of this clonotype. V usage is TRBV4-1 and J usage is TRBJ2-1; 7 bases fit TRBD2. CDR1 MGHRA and CDR2 YSYEKL come from the germline V gene. The CDR3 totals 17 residues. Trimming cost V 2 bases and J 0 bases; bases outside gene matches: 7. The CDR3 is CASSQPRAGSSYNEQFF. The CDR3 coding sequence is TGCGCCAGCAGCCAACCAAGAGCGGGGAGCTCCTACAATGAGCAGTTCTTC.

This clonotype came up many times. The gene calls are TRBV5-5 and TRBJ1-1; perhaps TRBD1 as D (5 bases). The CDR3 is 16 amino acids. Germline V lookup: CDR1 SGHKS, CDR2 YYEKEE (reference sequence). V dropped 5 bases and J dropped 0 bases, with 17 bases sitting between them. CDR3 bases: TGTGCCAGCAGGCCAACTTCCCGGGGCCTGAACACTGAAGCTTTCTTT. Residues: CASRPTSRGLNTEAFF. The full variable domain, with the rest looked up from reference TRBV5-5 and TRBJ1-1, is DAGVTQSPTHLIKTRGQQVTLRCSPISGHKSVSWYQQVLGQGPQFIFQYYEKEERGRGNFPDRFSARQFPNYSSELNVNALLLGDSALYLCASRPTSRGLNTEAFFGQGTRLTVV.

There are many counts of this clonotype. The chain combines TRBV25-1 with TRBJ2-3, with D uncertain. Germline V CDR1 and CDR2: MGHDK, SYGVNS. The CDR3 spans 13 residues. V dropped 1 base and J dropped 4 bases, with 6 bases sitting between them. As DNA, the CDR3 is TGTGCCAGCAGTGAATTCCCGTCAGATACGCAGTATTTT. This translates into CASSEFPSDTQYF.

This clonotype was found many times. The chain uses TRBV7-9 and TRBJ1-1; D perhaps matches TRBD1 (6 bases). Trimming pared 5 bases from V and 4 bases from J, leaving 14 bases between. Germline V lookup: CDR1 SEHNR, CDR2 FQNEAQ (reference sequence). The length of the CDR3 is 14 residues. In DNA form, the CDR3 reads TGTGCCAGCAGCCTGGACAGCTGGGGCACTGAAGCTTTCTTT. Protein sequence: CASSLDSWGTEAFF.

This chain uses TRBV5-1 with TRBJ2-2; D is uncertain. V dropped 4 bases and J dropped 6 bases, with 10 bases sitting between them. CDR1 and CDR2 (germline): SGHRS, YFSETQ. The CDR3 has 13 amino acids. The CDR3 reads CASSPVPPGELFF. Written as DNA, the CDR3 is TGCGCCAGCAGCCCGGTACCACCCGGGGAGCTGTTTTTT.

This clonotype was seen repeatedly, ten times or more. This sequence joins TRBV19 and TRBJ2-3; D uncertain. Germline V CDR1 and CDR2: LNHDA, SQIVND (reference sequence). This CDR3 contains 12 residues. V lost 7 bases and J 2 bases, leaving 7 bases between the germline ends. The DNA of the CDR3 is TGTGCCAGTAAAGGAACCACAGATACGCAGTATTTT. Its translation: CASKGTTDTQYF.

For this clonotype: A much larger clonotype is one base distant, so this may be a read error. This sequence joins TRBV6-5 and TRBJ2-7; TRBD1 agrees at 7 bases. The germline V gene has CDR1 MNHEY and CDR2 SVGAGI. The CDR3 is 14 residues long. The CDR3 region is CASSYDRVGYEQSF. CDR3 in DNA: TGTGCCAGCAGTTACGACAGGGTGGGCTACGAGCAGTCCTTC.

Ten or more counts support this clonotype. This sequence joins TRBV15 and TRBJ2-1; tentatively, D is TRBD2 (7 bases). Germline loops: CDR1 LNHNV, CDR2 YYDKDF (reference sequence). V lost 5 bases and J 10 bases, leaving 24 bases between the germline ends. This CDR3 has 16 residues. In DNA, the CDR3 is TGTGCCACCAGCGGAAGGGAGGGGACATTCACGGGGGAGCAGTTCTTC. It yields the protein CATSGREGTFTGEQFF.